In its sample, the clone carrying this TCR beta chain was seen a few times. Its antigen is undetermined. The V gene's germline CDR1 is LGHNA and CDR2 YNFKEQ. The CDR3 is 17 residues long. Deletions cut 0 bases from V and 0 bases from J, with 12 bases between. The sample belongs to a study of T cell responses to AZD1222 COVID-19 vaccine. The overall study: Second-dose recipients at about 4 or about 12 weeks were treated as one pooled group. The study, taken as a whole, reports: Following two doses of AZD1222, Spike-specific TCR breadth and depth rose. Only after the peak T cell response were repertoires sampled.

The table came from immunoSEQ multiplex PCR; TCRdb's copy has only in-frame clones and leaves some out. The data show over 40,000 clones, with roughly 83% seen just once and 25% to 30% held by the top ten. This chain joins TRBV4-2 and TRBJ1-3, with unresolved D. The TCR was taken from an adult in good health. This specimen consisted of peripheral blood, obtained on day 0 of AZD1222 vaccination. In DNA, the CDR3 is TGTGCCAGCAGCCAAGATCTGGACCGAGGCTCTGGAAACACCATATATTTT. Translated, it gives CASSQDLDRGSGNTIYF.